This section outlines one TCR beta chain sequence together with its context. These data are taken from a study of blood T cell repertoires in COVID-19. Overall study context: The United States, Italy and Spain were the sources of the acute and convalescent COVID-19 samples. T cells, B-cell-depleted T cells, or PBMCs supplied cDNA or gDNA.

Original processing notes: Reference gene primer amplification yielded estimated nucleated cell counts. Sequencing used immunoSEQ multiplex PCR; TCRdb keeps in-frame clones, though not all of them. The V and J calls and clone size were taken over from that table, and D and trimming were inferred from the DNA. Of over 80,000 clones listed, approximately 89% are singletons. Sequenced material: peripheral blood. The clonotype originates from a human donor in a cohort sampled during active COVID-19.

CDR3: CASRAGTEAFF. DNA for the CDR3: TGTGCCAGCAGGGCAGGGACTGAAGCTTTCTTT. This chain connects TRBV2 to TRBJ1-1, with a weak D call TRBD1 (5 bases). This CDR3 is built from 11 residues. Per the germline V gene, CDR1 is SNHLY and CDR2 is FYNNEI. V gave up 6 bases and J gave up 5 bases, with 7 bases separating them.